These 14 T cell receptor beta chains were sequenced from one sample in a study of regulatory T cells in long-lasting Graves disease. iRepertoire HTBI primers and Arm-PCR of CDR3 regions built TCR beta libraries. TCRdb re-called the multiplex PCR reads through MiXCR, storing one row per CDR3 protein. This sample yields 250,000 to 400,000 distinct CDR3 sequences, of which approximately 20% are seen a single time; around 36% belongs to the top ten. Time point noted: newly diagnosed GD, antithyroid drugs for less than 3 months. There was RNA extracted from PBMCs, and the TCR library was made from it. This specimen was peripheral blood mononuclear cells (PBMCs), taken at new diagnosis, from a patient treated with antithyroid drugs. These receptor sequences come from a female donor with Graves disease.

This clonotype was counted ten times or more. This sequence joins TRBV5-1 and TRBJ2-1; D is unclear. Germline CDR1 and CDR2: SGHRS and YFSETQ. Trimming cost V 4 bases and J 6 bases, with 17 bases left between them. This CDR3 has 15 residues. The chain's CDR3 is CASSLRAVLANEQFF. CDR3 coding DNA: TGCGCCAGCAGCCTTCGTGCGGTTCTGGCCAATGAGCAGTTCTTC.

Comment on this clonotype: This may be a read error: a much more frequent sequence differs by one nucleotide. This chain connects TRBV30 to TRBJ1-6; a weak D match, TRBD1 (5 bases). V lost 8 bases and J 5 bases, leaving 13 bases between the germline ends. Per germline, CDR1 GTSNPN and CDR2 SVGIG (reference sequence). The CDR3 covers 13 residues. The CDR3 sequence: CASLPGNNSPLHF. In nucleotides, the CDR3 is TGTGCCAGTCTGCCAGGGAATAATTCACCCCTCCACTTT.

This clonotype came up many times. The chain uses TRBV2 and TRBJ1-6; D gene uncertain. CDR1 and CDR2 from the germline V gene are SNHLY and FYNNEI. The V and J ends lost 1 base and 8 bases respectively, with 9 bases between them. This CDR3 is built from 14 residues. The CDR3 DNA sequence: TGTGCCAGCAGTGAAGGGGCGACGTATTCACCCCTCCACTTT. This codes for CASSEGATYSPLHF.

This clonotype was found many times. The chain is built from TRBV6-9 and TRBJ1-1; weak D call: TRBD1 (5 bases). From germline, CDR1 is MNHGY and CDR2 SVAAGI. Trimming stripped 4 bases from V and 5 bases from J, with 14 bases between. This CDR3 spans 14 amino acids. The CDR3 DNA is TGTGCCAGCAGTTTACTTTCAGGGAATACTGAAGCTTTCTTT. Translating gives CASSLLSGNTEAFF.

The chain links TRBV25-1 to TRBJ2-5; TRBD1 matches 9 bases. The CDR3 is made up of 14 amino acids. J lost 5 bases, V lost 8 bases, and 9 bases had no gene match. The V gene's germline CDR1 is MGHDK and CDR2 SYGVNS. In DNA, the CDR3 is TGTGCCAGCGATAAACAGGGGGCGGGGGAGACCCAGTACTTC. Translated: CASDKQGAGETQYF.

With regard to this clonotype: A clone one base away is much larger, so this may be a read error. This chain links TRBV7-3 with TRBJ2-1; D gene ambiguous. CDR3 size: 12 residues. In germline, CDR1 is SGHTA, CDR2 FQGTGA. CDR3 residues: CASSPMGHELFF. CDR3 coding DNA: TGTGCCAGCAGCCCCATGGGCCATGAGCTGTTCTTC.

A few counts support this clonotype. V is TRBV20-1 and J is TRBJ2-7, with 7 bases matching TRBD1. The germline gives CDR1 DFQATT, CDR2 SNEGSKA (reference sequence). J lost 7 bases, V lost 2 bases, and 14 bases had no gene match. The CDR3 is 15 residues long. This CDR3 is CSARNRDRPYEEQYF. CDR3 DNA sequence: TGCAGTGCTAGAAACCGGGACAGACCTTACGAGGAGCAGTACTTC.

This clonotype was counted ten times or more. The chain is built from TRBV28 and TRBJ2-7; 8 bases match TRBD2. The CDR3 is 16 amino acids. The junction had 9 bases not matched to a gene; V was cut back by 5 bases and J by 0 bases. Germline CDR1 and CDR2: MDHEN and SYDVKM. CDR3 in amino acids: CASSPISGMSSYEQYF. The CDR3 DNA follows: TGTGCCAGCAGTCCCATTAGCGGGATGAGCTCCTACGAGCAGTACTTC.

On this clonotype itself: A much larger clone is a single base away; this may be a read error. The chain links TRBV9 to TRBJ1-6, with TRBD1 as a possible D gene (6 bases). Germline V gene sequence: CDR1 SGDLS, CDR2 YYNGEE. The CDR3 totals 14 residues. Trimming pared 3 bases from V and 10 bases from J, leaving 14 bases between. CDR3 amino acids: CASSAAGDGSPLHF. CDR3 bases: TGTGCCAGCAGCGCTGCAGGGGATGGCTCACCCCTCCACTTT.

The chain joins TRBV20-1 to TRBJ2-7; TRBD2 might be the D (6 bases). CDR1 DFQATT and CDR2 SNEGSKA come from the germline V gene (reference sequence). The CDR3 is 14 residues long. The CDR3 reads CSVDAGTPSPEQYF. The CDR3 DNA sequence: TGCAGCGTGGATGCCGGGACTCCCTCTCCAGAGCAGTACTTC.

In its sample, this clonotype was seen many times. The chain joins TRBV14 to TRBJ1-1; 7 bases fit TRBD1. V lost 1 base to trimming and J lost 3 bases; unmatched junction nucleotides: 8. The CDR3 extends over 16 amino acids. Per germline, CDR1 SGHDN and CDR2 FVKESK. The CDR3 sequence is CASSQGLGRGYTEAFF. CDR3 bases: TGTGCCAGCAGCCAAGGATTGGGCAGGGGGTACACTGAAGCTTTCTTT.

The gene calls are TRBV19 and TRBJ2-7, with 7 bases fitting TRBD1. Germline V gives CDR1 LNHDA, CDR2 SQIVND (reference sequence). After removal of 7 bases from V and 3 bases from J, the junction contained 9 bases not matched to a gene. The CDR3 extends over 14 amino acids. The CDR3 nucleotides are TGTGCCAGTAATAGAGGGGGACAGCACTACGAGCAGTACTTC. Translated: CASNRGGQHYEQYF.

This clonotype was seen many times. V gene TRBV12-3 or TRBV12-4 combines with J gene TRBJ1-5, with a tentative D call TRBD1 (5 bases). Trimming left V 6 bases short and J 0 bases short, with 21 bases between. This CDR3 comprises 18 residues. CDR3 residues: CASSPGTEVGYSNQPQHF. The CDR3 DNA sequence: TGTGCCAGCAGCCCAGGGACCGAGGTGGGGTATAGCAATCAGCCCCAGCATTTT.

Details on this clonotype: Given a much more abundant clone one base away, this may be a read error. This chain links TRBV18 with TRBJ2-7; D uncertain. Per germline, CDR1 KGHSH and CDR2 LQKENI. The CDR3 runs to 12 residues. The CDR3 region is CASAPPKDEQYF. CDR3 coding DNA: TGTGCCAGCGCACCACCAAAGGACGAGCAGTACTTC.